Following are 25 T cell receptor beta chains from one sample sequenced in a study of regulatory T cells in long-lasting Graves disease. Time point specified: persistent/refractory GD, antithyroid drugs over 5 years with positive TRAb. Extracted PBMC RNA gave rise to the TCR library. To make TCR beta libraries, researchers used iRepertoire HTBI primers and Arm-PCR of CDR3 regions. TCRdb redid the calling of the multiplex PCR reads with MiXCR, one entry per CDR3 protein. The data hold around 400,000 distinct CDR3 sequences, with around 23% observed a single time. This sample comprised peripheral blood mononuclear cells (PBMCs), obtained when the disease was refractory, from a patient treated with antithyroid drugs. Receptors originate from a woman in her 40s with Graves disease.

This clonotype was seen repeatedly, ten times or more. The V and J genes are TRBV20-1 and TRBJ1-1; 10 bases are shared with TRBD1. This CDR3 region has 15 residues. The V segment lost 1 base and the J segment 4 bases; nucleotides outside the gene matches: 6. The germline V gene encodes CDR1 DFQATT and CDR2 SNEGSKA (reference sequence). CDR3 amino acids: CSARGRQGALTEAFF. In DNA form, the CDR3 reads TGCAGTGCTAGAGGTAGACAGGGGGCGCTCACTGAAGCTTTCTTT.

V gene TRBV20-1 combines with J gene TRBJ2-5, with TRBD1 as a possible D gene (7 bases). Germline lookup yields CDR1 DFQATT and CDR2 SNEGSKA (reference sequence). CDR3 length: 15 residues. Trimming pared 5 bases from V and 0 bases from J, leaving 16 bases between. This chain's CDR3 is CSAWRGDRDQETQYF. The CDR3 DNA reads as TGCAGTGCTTGGAGGGGCGACAGGGACCAAGAGACCCAGTACTTC.

This clonotype has at least ten counts. This sequence joins TRBV7-8 and TRBJ1-1; no clear D. The V end lost 2 bases, the J end lost 12 bases, and 22 bases lay between the germline ends. There are 15 residues in the CDR3. Germline assignment: CDR1 SGHVS and CDR2 FQNEAQ. CDR3 bases: TGTGCCAGCAGCTTAAGTCGGTTCTTAGGCGGCGAGTCTTTCTTT. Residues: CASSLSRFLGGESFF. Full variable domain (rest looked up from reference TRBV7-8 and TRBJ1-1): GAGVSQSPRYKVAKRGQDVALRCDPISGHVSLFWYQQALGQGPEFLTYFQNEAQLDKSGLPSDRFFAERPEGSVSTLKIQRTQQEDSAVYLCASSLSRFLGGESFFGQGTRLTVV.

This clonotype was seen only a few times. This chain connects TRBV6-2 or TRBV6-3 to TRBJ2-2; D possibly corresponds to TRBD1 (5 bases). From germline, CDR1 is MNHEY and CDR2 SVGEGT. The V end lost 6 bases, the J end lost 1 base, and 9 bases lay between the germline ends. CDR3 length equals 14 residues. CDR3 DNA sequence: TGTGCCAGCAGCCCCAGGGAGAACACCGGGGAGCTGTTTTTT. It translates to CASSPRENTGELFF.

This clonotype was recorded many times. The J gene is TRBJ1-1, the V gene TRBV27; the D is unclear. Trimming shortened V by 1 base and J by 4 bases, and 10 bases separated the two germline ends. The CDR3 is 14 residues long. CDR1 MNHEY and CDR2 SMNVEV come from the germline V gene (reference sequence). CDR3: CASSLWRQGTEAFF. The CDR3 DNA is TGTGCCAGCAGTTTATGGCGTCAAGGCACTGAAGCTTTCTTT.

The chain recombines TRBV19 with TRBJ2-2, with D unclear. V was trimmed by 3 bases and J by 4 bases, leaving 12 bases between them. CDR1 and CDR2 (germline): LNHDA, SQIVND (reference sequence). The CDR3 is 15 residues long. The CDR3 bases are TGTGCCAGTAGTATGAAAAGGGTTGGCACCGGGGAGCTGTTTTTT. It encodes CASSMKRVGTGELFF.

This clonotype occurred many times. The CDR3 protein is CASSLGPRDSPLHF. In DNA form, the CDR3 reads TGTGCCAGCAGTTTGGGACCCCGGGACTCACCCCTCCACTTT. The rearrangement uses TRBV12-3 or TRBV12-4 and TRBJ1-6; TRBD1 might be the D (5 bases). There are 14 residues in the CDR3. Trimming removed 3 bases at V and 10 bases at J, with 13 bases between.

This clonotype occurred a few times. This chain joins TRBV15 and TRBJ2-7; TRBD2 is a possible D gene (5 bases). The CDR3 runs 13 residues. Germline V lookup: CDR1 LNHNV, CDR2 YYDKDF (reference sequence). Deletions cut 6 bases from V and 1 base from J, with 10 bases between. The CDR3 reads CATSRGRSYEQYF. The CDR3 bases are TGTGCCACCAGTCGGGGTCGTTCCTACGAGCAGTACTTC.

This clonotype came up a few times. The rearrangement uses TRBV27 and TRBJ1-1, with a weak D call TRBD1 (5 bases). The CDR3 is 14 amino acids. Trimming removed 5 bases at V and 3 bases at J, with 13 bases between. Germline CDR1 reads MNHEY; CDR2 reads SMNVEV (reference sequence). CDR3 in DNA: TGTGCCAGCAGTCCCTCTAGGGGAGACACTGAAGCTTTCTTT. This gives the protein CASSPSRGDTEAFF.

Only a few counts were recorded for this clonotype. The chain couples TRBV29-1 to TRBJ2-7, with 11 nucleotides matching TRBD2. CDR1 and CDR2 from the germline V gene are SQVTM and ANQGSEA. Trimming removed 4 bases from V and 4 bases from J; junction bases left unmatched: 6. CDR3 length: 14 residues. The CDR3 DNA is TGCAGCGTTGCTCGACTAGCGGGAAAATACGAGCAGTACTTC. It is translated as CSVARLAGKYEQYF.

The V gene is TRBV28, the J gene TRBJ2-2, with D unresolved. CDR3 length equals 14 residues. The germline V and J ends were trimmed by 4 bases and 4 bases, with 10 bases remaining between them. Germline V CDR1 and CDR2: MDHEN, SYDVKM. The CDR3 region is CASSWGRVTGELFF. In DNA form, the CDR3 reads TGTGCCAGCAGTTGGGGTCGAGTCACCGGGGAGCTGTTTTTT.

This clonotype came up a few times. The CDR3 sequence: CASSLSWGEWNEQYF. The CDR3 nucleotides are TGTGCCAGCAGTTTAAGTTGGGGGGAGTGGAACGAGCAGTACTTC. V gene TRBV28 combines with J gene TRBJ2-7; a weak D match, TRBD2 (6 bases). Germline CDR1 and CDR2: MDHEN and SYDVKM. Trimming left V 2 bases short and J 5 bases short, with 16 bases between. This CDR3 comprises 15 residues.

The chain couples TRBV6-2 or TRBV6-3 to TRBJ1-1, with 7 bases lining up with TRBD1. Trimming at V came to 5 bases and at J to 1 base, leaving 4 bases not matched to a gene. Per germline, CDR1 MNHEY and CDR2 SVGEGT. CDR3 size: 14 residues. The CDR3 bases are TGTGCCAGCAGTAGTACAGGGGCGAACACTGAAGCTTTCTTT. It encodes CASSSTGANTEAFF.

This clonotype was seen ten or more times. This chain uses TRBV2 with TRBJ1-1; D ambiguous. The ends were cut back, 5 bases at V and 1 base at J, with 8 bases in the middle. The CDR3 is 13 amino acids. In germline, CDR1 is SNHLY, CDR2 FYNNEI. CDR3 sequence (DNA): TGTGCCAGCAGTCCGGAAACGAACACTGAAGCTTTCTTT. Protein: CASSPETNTEAFF.

This clonotype was seen at least ten times. The CDR3 here is CASSLTGAGGELFF. The CDR3 DNA reads TGTGCCAGCAGTTTAACGGGGGCAGGCGGGGAGCTGTTTTTT. The chain has TRBV28 and TRBJ2-2; D assignment may be TRBD1 or TRBD2 (6 bases each). The CDR3 runs to 14 residues. CDR1 MDHEN and CDR2 SYDVKM come from the germline V gene. The V and J ends lost 2 bases and 7 bases respectively, with 11 bases between them.

The chain employs TRBV3-1 and TRBJ1-2; TRBD1 matches at 8 bases. With V trimmed by 1 base and J by 3 bases, 4 bases remained unmatched. The CDR3 totals 15 residues. CDR1 is LGHDT and CDR2 is YNNKEL in the germline V gene (reference sequence). CDR3 sequence (DNA): TGTGCCAGCAGCCAAGGTGCAGGGGGCGACTATGGCTACACCTTC. This translates into CASSQGAGGDYGYTF.

This clonotype has at least ten counts. The chain combines TRBV28 with TRBJ2-5; 10 bases are shared with TRBD1. This CDR3 has 15 residues. Germline CDR1 and CDR2: MDHEN and SYDVKM. V shed 5 bases, J shed 2 bases, and the junction held 5 bases outside the gene matches. DNA for the CDR3: TGTGCCAGCAGTCTGACAGGGGGCCGGCAAGAGACCCAGTACTTC. Encoded protein: CASSLTGGRQETQYF.

The chain recombines TRBV20-1 with TRBJ2-2, with no clear D. Trimming removed 3 bases from V and 4 bases from J, with 15 bases in between. In germline, CDR1 is DFQATT, CDR2 SNEGSKA (reference sequence). CDR3 length: 15 residues. In nucleotides, the CDR3 is TGCAGTGCTAGTGCCAGGTGGGGATCCACCGGGGAGCTGTTTTTT. Amino acid sequence: CSASARWGSTGELFF.

This clonotype was seen repeatedly, ten times or more. This chain links TRBV11-2 with TRBJ1-4, with D hard to call. V lost 5 bases and J lost 8, with 15 bases in between. This CDR3 has 14 amino acids. CDR1 is SGHAT and CDR2 is FQNNGV in the germline V gene. CDR3 bases: TGTGCCAGCAGCCCCCGACATCAATTAGAAAAACTGTTTTTT. Protein product: CASSPRHQLEKLFF.

This clonotype was detected many times. The chain recombines TRBV28 with TRBJ1-3; the match to TRBD1 covers 7 bases. J gave up 0 bases and V 5 bases, and 4 bases lay outside the gene matches. This CDR3 contains 15 residues. The germline CDR1 and CDR2 sequences are MDHEN and SYDVKM. CDR3 amino acids: CASSPGQVSGNTIYF. CDR3 nucleotide sequence: TGTGCCAGCAGTCCCGGACAGGTCTCTGGAAACACCATATATTTT.

Only a few counts were recorded for this clonotype. Being one base from a much bigger clone, this may be a read error. The chain couples TRBV28 to TRBJ2-1; D not certain. The CDR3 totals 12 residues. Trimming took off 5 bases at V and 12 bases at J, with 14 bases between the two ends. Germline values: CDR1 MDHEN, CDR2 SYDVKM. The CDR3 is CASSGLPPAQFF. The CDR3 bases are TGTGCCAGCAGTGGATTGCCTCCGGCGCAGTTCTTC.

Concerning this clonotype itself: A single base separates this from a much larger clone, so it may be a read error. The chain joins TRBV20-1 to TRBJ1-1; D call uncertain. The V gene lost 4 bases and the J gene lost 6 bases, with 6 bases spanning the gap. The germline CDR1 and CDR2 sequences are DFQATT and SNEGSKA (reference sequence). The CDR3 is 10 residues long. CDR3 residues: CSANWAEAFF. CDR3 DNA: TGCAGTGCTAACTGGGCTGAAGCTTTCTTT.

This clonotype was seen at least ten times. The V and J genes are TRBV20-1 and TRBJ1-5; no clear D. CDR3 length: 14 amino acids. Trimming took 6 bases from V and 2 from J, leaving 14 bases between them. Germline V lookup: CDR1 DFQATT, CDR2 SNEGSKA (reference sequence). CDR3 nucleotide sequence: TGCAGTGCCAGATCTAAGATGGGCAATCAGCCCCAGCATTTT. Translating gives CSARSKMGNQPQHF.

This clonotype was seen ten or more times. This chain connects TRBV6-1 to TRBJ2-7; 10 bases are a match to TRBD2. The CDR3 totals 16 residues. The V gene's germline CDR1 is MNHNS and CDR2 SASEGT. The V gene end was trimmed by 7 bases and the J gene end by 2 bases; junction bases not matched to a gene: 11. The CDR3 sequence: CASTRTSGDGAYEQYF. In nucleotides, the CDR3 is TGTGCCAGCACCCGGACTAGCGGAGATGGGGCCTACGAGCAGTACTTC.

This clonotype was detected ten times or more. This chain joins TRBV2 and TRBJ1-6; D might be TRBD1 (5 bases). This CDR3 is built from 13 residues. Germline V lookup: CDR1 SNHLY, CDR2 FYNNEI. Trimming pared 8 bases from V and 9 bases from J, leaving 14 bases between. CDR3 sequence: CASEYPGISPLHF. The DNA for the CDR3 is TGTGCCAGCGAATACCCAGGGATTTCACCCCTCCACTTT.